This T cell receptor beta chain was sequenced for a study of T cell changes during pregnancy in multiple sclerosis. Data came from immunoSEQ multiplex PCR; TCRdb stores just in-frame clones and leaves some out. The sample yields around 50,000 clones, 85% to 95% seen once. CDR3 size: 14 residues. Trimming pared 6 bases from V and 1 base from J, leaving 12 bases between. The germline gives CDR1 SGHRS, CDR2 YFSETQ. The receptor was derived from a female donor in good health, enrolled as a control in a pregnancy study. The rearrangement joins TRBV5-1 to TRBJ2-3; D might be TRBD2 (6 bases). The specimen comprised CD4+ T cells from peripheral blood mononuclear cells, sampled after pregnancy. The CDR3 spells CASMGSGGTDTQYF. DNA for the CDR3: TGCGCCAGCATGGGATCGGGGGGCACAGATACGCAGTATTTT.